This entry features one T cell receptor beta chain sequence. The data were obtained in a study of blood T cell repertoires in COVID-19. Overall study context: Italy, Spain and the United States were the sources of the convalescent and acute COVID-19 samples.

The authors' processing: Estimates of nucleated cell counts were drawn from the amplification of reference gene primers. Libraries were prepared by immunoSEQ multiplex PCR; TCRdb keeps only in-frame clonotypes and omits some of them. V, J and clone size are taken as reported in that table, and D and trimming were inferred from the DNA itself. The sample has 130,000 to 150,000 clones; over 75% are singletons. The CDR3 spans 10 residues. V trimming: 5 bases; J trimming: 15 bases; junction bases outside the gene matches: 7. Germline assignment: CDR1 DFQATT and CDR2 SNEGSKA (reference sequence). The chain employs TRBV20-1 and TRBJ2-1; 7 nucleotides align to TRBD2. The sequence was collected from a man in his 60s with active or convalescent COVID-19. Material for sequencing was peripheral blood. The CDR3 nucleotides are TGCAGTGCTGGGAGGGAGGGGTTGTTCTTC. It translates to CSAGREGLFF.